The next 10 T cell receptor beta chains were all read from a single sample in a study of cytomegalovirus exposure and HLA in healthy donors. The table came from immunoSEQ multiplex PCR; TCRdb's copy has only in-frame clones and leaves some out. This table has more than 300,000 clones, about nine tenths appearing once. The sequenced sample was PBMCs. Every receptor here comes from a woman aged 18-29 years in good health and CMV-seronegative.

The J gene is TRBJ1-2, the V gene TRBV5-1; 9 bases match TRBD1. CDR3 length: 16 residues. The ends lost 0 bases at V and 8 bases at J; junction bases unmatched: 11. CDR1 SGHRS and CDR2 YFSETQ come from the germline V gene. The CDR3 sequence: CASSLAQQGAFRGYTF. DNA of the CDR3: TGCGCCAGCAGCTTGGCCCAACAGGGGGCGTTTCGCGGCTACACCTTC.

The chain carries TRBV5-1 and TRBJ2-7; a possible D gene is TRBD2 (6 bases). The V gene's germline CDR1 is SGHRS and CDR2 YFSETQ. The CDR3 covers 13 residues. The germline V and J ends were trimmed by 0 bases and 5 bases, with 9 bases remaining between them. CDR3 nucleotide sequence: TGCGCCAGCAGCTTGGACGGGAGCAACGAGCAGTACTTC. Protein sequence: CASSLDGSNEQYF. The full variable domain, completed using reference TRBV5-1 and TRBJ2-7, is KAGVTQTPRYLIKTRGQQVTLSCSPISGHRSVSWYQQTPGQGLQFLFEYFSETQRNKGNFPGRFSGRQFSNSRSEMNVSTLELGDSALYLCASSLDGSNEQYFGPGTRLTVT.

The chain recombines TRBV6-9 with TRBJ2-1; possible D gene TRBD1, 6 bases. V was cut by 7 bases and J by 7 bases, with 20 bases left in between. The CDR3 length is 15 residues. Germline V gene sequence: CDR1 MNHGY, CDR2 SVAAGI. The CDR3 here is CASNPPPGARNEQFF. Written as DNA, the CDR3 is TGTGCCAGCAATCCCCCCCCAGGGGCTAGGAATGAGCAGTTCTTC.

This rearrangement joins TRBV27 to TRBJ2-7, with D possibly matching TRBD2 (5 bases). The CDR3 loop spans 13 amino acids. Trimming stripped 2 bases from V and 6 bases from J, with 11 bases between. Germline CDR1 reads MNHEY; CDR2 reads SMNVEV (reference sequence). CDR3 region: CASSLPGRAEQYF. The DNA for the CDR3 is TGTGCCAGCAGTTTACCCGGGCGGGCCGAGCAGTACTTC.

The V and J genes are TRBV4-1 and TRBJ2-7, with 7 bases identical to TRBD2. V shed 1 base and J 5 bases; nucleotides not matched to a gene: 5. Germline loops: CDR1 MGHRA, CDR2 YSYEKL. The CDR3 contains 14 residues. CDR3: CASSQAGGWDEQYF. The CDR3 DNA reads TGCGCCAGCAGCCAAGCGGGGGGTTGGGACGAGCAGTACTTC.

This chain connects TRBV7-9 to TRBJ2-7; 9 bases agree with TRBD1. The CDR3 is 13 residues long. Losses at the gene ends were 6 bases for V and 6 bases for J; bases not matched to a gene: 6. CDR1 is SEHNR and CDR2 is FQNEAQ in the germline V gene (reference sequence). The CDR3 nucleotides are TGTGCCAGCAGTATGACAGGGGGTAGCGAGCAGTACTTC. The encoded protein is CASSMTGGSEQYF.

The chain links TRBV6-5 to TRBJ1-2; no firm D call. Trimming took 5 bases from V and 4 from J, leaving 17 bases between them. Germline V gives CDR1 MNHEY, CDR2 SVGAGI. The CDR3 is 15 amino acids. The CDR3 region is CASSQPRGGGYGYTF. In nucleotides, the CDR3 is TGTGCCAGCAGTCAGCCTCGGGGAGGCGGCTATGGCTACACCTTC.

This chain connects TRBV28 to TRBJ1-2, with TRBD1 matching over 8 bases. This CDR3 region has 14 residues. The germline gives CDR1 MDHEN, CDR2 SYDVKM. The J segment lost 9 bases and the V segment lost 4 bases, leaving 10 bases of the junction unmatched. The DNA for the CDR3 is TGTGCCAGCAGTTCTCCTAGGACAGGGCAGCGCTACACCTTC. Protein product: CASSSPRTGQRYTF.

J is TRBJ1-1 and V is TRBV27; D might be TRBD1 (5 bases). The CDR3 runs to 14 residues. The V gene's germline CDR1 is MNHEY and CDR2 SMNVEV (reference sequence). The V end lost 2 bases, the J end lost 5 bases, and 12 bases lay between the germline ends. The CDR3 nucleotides are TGTGCCAGCAGTTTAATTCAGGGAAGTACTGAAGCTTTCTTT. Translated: CASSLIQGSTEAFF.

The chain joins TRBV6-5 to TRBJ2-7, with D hard to call. The ends were cut back, 4 bases at V and 3 bases at J, with 7 bases in the middle. Per germline, CDR1 MNHEY and CDR2 SVGAGI. CDR3 size: 12 residues. The CDR3 bases are TGTGCCAGCAGTTCCCTAAACTACGAGCAGTACTTC. Encoded protein: CASSSLNYEQYF.